These 18 T cell receptor beta chains were all obtained from the same sample, sequenced in a study of blood T cell repertoires in COVID-19. Clones were read by immunoSEQ multiplex PCR, and TCRdb kept only the in-frame ones, dropping some. The table shows more than 450,000 clones, with approximately 86% occurring only once. Sequencing was performed on PBMCs or T cells enriched from blood (not recorded which). These receptors were taken from a woman between 18 and 30 years old who had recovered from COVID-19.

The rearrangement links TRBV3-1 (or the pseudogene TRBV3-2) to TRBJ2-3, with 9 bases that match TRBD2. The CDR3 is 16 amino acids. Per the germline V gene, CDR1 is LGHDT and CDR2 is YNNKEL (reference sequence). The V gene end was trimmed by 1 base and the J gene end by 6 bases; junction bases not matched to a gene: 8. The CDR3 spells CASSQVAGETGDTQYF. In nucleotides, the CDR3 is TGTGCCAGCAGCCAAGTAGCGGGGGAGACGGGGGATACGCAGTATTTT.

The chain links TRBV5-1 to TRBJ2-7, with D possibly being TRBD1 (6 bases). V was trimmed by 5 bases and J by 6 bases, leaving 9 bases between them. Germline lookup yields CDR1 SGHRS and CDR2 YFSETQ. The CDR3 totals 11 residues. The CDR3 region is CASRAGAEQYF. The CDR3 DNA is TGCGCCAGCAGAGCAGGGGCCGAGCAGTACTTC.

This clone was detected only once. V and J are TRBV27 and TRBJ2-3; no firm D call. Looked up from germline, CDR1 is MNHEY and CDR2 is SMNVEV (reference sequence). This CDR3 has 15 amino acids. V was clipped by 1 base and J by 2 bases, with 10 bases between them. The CDR3 loop is CASSLYSHFTDTQYF. CDR3 bases: TGTGCCAGCAGTTTATACAGCCATTTCACAGATACGCAGTATTTT.

The gene calls are TRBV23-1 and TRBJ1-1; perhaps TRBD1 as D (5 bases). TRBV23-1 has ORF status, its function being uncertain. V lost 1 base and J 4 bases, leaving 10 bases between the germline ends. This CDR3 is 14 amino acids long. The CDR3 DNA follows: TGCGCCAGCAGTCAATTAATCGGGGGCACTGAAGCTTTCTTT. Translating it yields CASSQLIGGTEAFF.

The chain recombines TRBV27 with TRBJ1-1, with D possibly being TRBD1 (5 bases). This CDR3 spans 13 amino acids. Germline-derived CDR1 and CDR2 are MNHEY and SMNVEV (reference sequence). V gave up 4 bases and J gave up 1 base, with 7 bases separating them. The CDR3 coding sequence is TGTGCCAGCAGTTCAACAGGGAACACTGAAGCTTTCTTT. This encodes CASSSTGNTEAFF.

V and J are TRBV30 and TRBJ1-6, with a tentative D call TRBD1 (5 bases). The CDR3 is made up of 14 amino acids. V was shortened by 2 bases and J by 10 bases, with 15 bases between the two germline ends. CDR1 is GTSNPN and CDR2 is SVGIG in the germline V gene (reference sequence). CDR3 nucleotides: TGTGCCTGGAGTTTTACAGGATTGTCCTCACCCCTCCACTTT. Residues: CAWSFTGLSSPLHF.

This chain uses TRBV30 with TRBJ1-5; D gene unclear. The germline V and J ends were trimmed by 2 bases and 7 bases, with 15 bases remaining between them. This CDR3 is built from 14 residues. Germline-derived CDR1 and CDR2 are GTSNPN and SVGIG (reference sequence). The CDR3 DNA follows: TGTGCCTGGAGTTTAGCGGGGAAGGGCCAGCCCCAGCATTTT. Protein: CAWSLAGKGQPQHF.

The chain is built from TRBV5-1 and TRBJ2-1, with a weak D call TRBD2 (6 bases). The V gene lost 5 bases and the J gene lost 6 bases, with 12 bases spanning the gap. The CDR3 spans 13 residues. CDR1 and CDR2 from the germline V gene are SGHRS and YFSETQ. The CDR3 bases are TGCGCCAGCAGTATCCCCGGGGGCAATGAGCAGTTCTTC. This translates into CASSIPGGNEQFF.

To note about this clone: Sequence at one end of the junction differs from germline and may be a read error. This chain joins TRBV19 and TRBJ1-5, with 10 bases lining up with TRBD1. The CDR3 extends over 15 amino acids. In germline, CDR1 is LNHDA, CDR2 SQIVND (reference sequence). This CDR3 is CASRIDRGQDQPQHF. CDR3 nucleotide sequence: TGTGCCAGTAGGATAGACAGGGGGCAGGATCAGCCCCAGCATTTT. Looking up the rest from reference TRBV19 and TRBJ1-5 gives the full variable domain: DGGITQSPKYLFRKEGQNVTLSCEQNLNHDAMYWYRQDPGQGLRLIYYSQIVNDFQKGDIAEGYSVSREKKESFPLTVTSAQKNPTAFYLCASRIDRGQDQPQHFGDGTRLSIL.

The chain employs TRBV19 and TRBJ2-5; maybe TRBD1 (6 bases). The germline gives CDR1 LNHDA, CDR2 SQIVND (reference sequence). Trimming stripped 8 bases from V and 5 bases from J, with 21 bases between. The CDR3 has 15 residues. The CDR3 here is CASGKQQGQRETQYF. In nucleotides, the CDR3 is TGTGCCAGTGGAAAACAACAGGGCCAGAGGGAGACCCAGTACTTC.

This clone was observed a few times. The rearrangement joins TRBV9 to TRBJ1-2, with 10 bases matching TRBD1. The CDR3 totals 15 residues. In germline, CDR1 is SGDLS, CDR2 YYNGEE. The V and J ends lost 0 bases and 8 bases, in that order; junction bases with no gene match: 7. In nucleotides, the CDR3 is TGTGCCAGCAGCGTAGGGGTGACAGGGGGCGGCGGCTACACCTTC. Translation: CASSVGVTGGGGYTF.

V and J are TRBV19 and TRBJ1-5; no firm D call. The length of the CDR3 is 12 residues. Per germline, CDR1 LNHDA and CDR2 SQIVND (reference sequence). V was shortened by 5 bases and J by 5 bases, with 7 bases between the two germline ends. The CDR3 bases are TGTGCCAGTAGTCTGAGGGATCAGCCCCAGCATTTT. Translated, it gives CASSLRDQPQHF.

This chain connects TRBV12-3 or TRBV12-4 to TRBJ1-5; tentatively, D is TRBD1 (5 bases). V was shortened by 1 base and J by 6 bases, with 7 bases between the two germline ends. The CDR3 sequence is 13 residues long. The CDR3 region has the DNA TGTGCCAGCAGTTTAGTCACAGGTCAGCCCCAGCATTTT. It specifies CASSLVTGQPQHF.

Only a few counts were recorded for this clone. The chain employs TRBV2 and TRBJ2-2; TRBD2 aligns across 7 bases. The V segment lost 5 bases and the J segment 4 bases; nucleotides outside the gene matches: 4. There are 14 residues in the CDR3. The germline gives CDR1 SNHLY, CDR2 FYNNEI. CDR3 region: CASSPTSSTGELFF. As DNA, the CDR3 is TGTGCCAGCAGTCCGACTAGCTCCACCGGGGAGCTGTTTTTT.

V and J are TRBV2 and TRBJ1-1; D is uncertain. The length of the CDR3 is 15 residues. V gave up 3 bases and J gave up 1 base, with 12 bases separating them. Germline lookup yields CDR1 SNHLY and CDR2 FYNNEI. CDR3 amino acids: CASSDLGGENTEAFF. CDR3 bases: TGTGCCAGCAGTGACCTCGGAGGAGAGAACACTGAAGCTTTCTTT.

V usage is TRBV12-3 or TRBV12-4 and J usage is TRBJ2-7, with D possibly being TRBD1 (6 bases). V lost 2 bases and J lost 6, with 11 bases in between. The CDR3 has 13 residues. The CDR3 DNA sequence: TGTGCCAGCAGTTTAAATGGGGGCTCCGAGCAGTACTTC. This encodes CASSLNGGSEQYF.

The CDR3 coding sequence is TGTGCCAGCAGCAAAAGCGGGAGGGGGTCCAGGTTCCCCTACGAGCAGTACTTC. It codes for CASSKSGRGSRFPYEQYF. The chain carries TRBV21-1 and TRBJ2-7; TRBD2, the D gene given by the table, was not confirmed from the DNA. TRBV21-1 is described as a pseudogene. CDR3 size: 18 residues.

The chain joins TRBV10-1 to TRBJ1-2; weak D call: TRBD1 (5 bases). V was cut by 6 bases and J by 2 bases, with 10 bases left in between. From germline, CDR1 is WNHNN and CDR2 SYGVQD (reference sequence). This CDR3 is built from 13 residues. The CDR3 bases are TGCGCCAGCAGCAGGGCGGCAAACTATGGCTACACCTTC. Amino acids: CASSRAANYGYTF.